The clone carrying this T cell receptor (beta chain) was observed many times. Its antigen is as yet unknown. The sample comes from a study of early T cells in non-severe SARS-CoV-2 infection. Across the whole study: With bulk RNA from unsorted whole blood as input, sequencing yielded unpaired chains.

Per the germline V gene, CDR1 is MNHEY and CDR2 is SVGEGT. CDR3 length: 14 residues. The ends lost 6 bases at V and 4 bases at J; junction bases unmatched: 6. The library protocol tagged individual cDNA molecules with unique molecular identifiers. TCRdb re-analysed the 5' RACE reads in MiXCR, keeping a single row per CDR3 protein. Here the sample spans more than 50,000 distinct CDR3 sequences, about 9.7% being singletons. Study-wide results and limits: A preference for anti-spike CD8 responses marked VDJdb matching, which missed private and CD4 specificities.

The sequence was obtained from an adult who was a healthcare worker with PCR-confirmed SARS-CoV-2 infection or an uninfected control (not recorded which). Sequencing was done on a sample of whole blood. This chain connects TRBV6-2 or TRBV6-3 to TRBJ2-7; 10 nucleotides align to TRBD1. The CDR3 bases are TGTGCCAGCAGATCGGGACAGGGGACTTACGAGCAGTACTTC. Translated: CASRSGQGTYEQYF.